The 3 T cell receptor beta chains presented below share a single source sample, sequenced in a study of T cell clonotyping in hematopoietic cell transplantation (dated by TCRdb to 2020 to 2022). The time point label for this specimen denotes: recipient sample about 28 days before transplant, after cytoreduction. Library preparation was by the immunoSEQ multiplex PCR assay. TCRdb carries this immuneACCESS record with in-frame sequences only. Its versions omit some clonotypes, under half of them owing to an unresolved V gene in the studies checked, with the rest unexplained. This sample gives some 30,000 clones in total; approximately 94% of them show up just once. The ten most abundant clones make up around 2.3% of the sample. Sequencing used peripheral blood mononuclear cells, obtained before stem cell transplant. These receptors all stem from a man aged 50-60 years with acute myeloid leukemia. Some clones in this sample may be carry-over from other donors' samples.

This chain links TRBV7-9 with TRBJ1-2, with TRBD1 as a possible D gene (5 bases). Trimming pared 5 bases from V and 0 bases from J, leaving 13 bases between. The V gene's germline CDR1 is SEHNR and CDR2 FQNEAQ (reference sequence). The CDR3 length is 15 residues. CDR3 nucleotide sequence: TGTGCCAGCAGCCCATCGGGGCGGGCTAACTATGGCTACACCTTC. This encodes CASSPSGRANYGYTF.

The chain links TRBV5-1 to TRBJ2-7; D may match TRBD1 or TRBD2 (6 bases each). CDR1 is SGHRS, CDR2 YFSETQ, per germline. The CDR3 consists of 15 residues. V dropped 6 bases and J dropped 4 bases, with 20 bases sitting between them. Here the CDR3 reads CASNNGGPTPYEQYF. As DNA, the CDR3 is TGCGCCAGCAACAACGGGGGCCCTACCCCTTACGAGCAGTACTTC.

This rearrangement joins TRBV5-1 to TRBJ1-1; D is undetermined. The CDR3 length is 14 residues. The germline V gene encodes CDR1 SGHRS and CDR2 YFSETQ. V lost 0 bases and J lost 1, with 7 bases in between. The CDR3 sequence is CASSLAGRNTEAFF. CDR3 coding DNA: TGCGCCAGCAGCTTGGCGGGGAGGAACACTGAAGCTTTCTTT.